The rows below give T cell receptor beta chains drawn from one sample of a study of T-cell reconstitution after alpha-beta-depleted transplantation in children. TCRdb reprocessed the PCR reads via MiXCR and lists one record per CDR3 protein. The sample contains fewer than 750,000 distinct CDR3 sequences, roughly 23% of which appear only once. This specimen was PBMCs, mostly from graft donor cells, taken 360 days after TCRalphabeta/CD19-depleted stem cell transplant. Every receptor here comes from a boy under three years old who had a stem cell transplant for acute myeloid leukemia, so the T cells may come from the graft donor. The CDR3 runs from the conserved cysteine through the conserved F or W. The order of the fields is D gene, V gene, clone size, J gene, CDR3 DNA, CDR3 protein. D genes are given only for firm matches. The size of a clone is reported for some rows only, either as once, few or many, or as a class for expanded clones.

TRBD1	TRBV20-1	NA	TRBJ1-4	TGCAGTGCTAGAGATTTGGGCGAGGACAGGGGACGGGAAAAACTGTTTTTT	CSARDLGEDRGREKLFF
NA	TRBV4-3	NA	TRBJ2-5	TGCGCCAGCAGCCAAGATTTGGTCTGGACCCAGTACTTC	CASSQDLVWTQYF
TRBD2	TRBV3-1	NA	TRBJ2-7	TGTGCCAGCAGCCACCCCGGGACTAGCGGACGAACCTACGAGCAGTACTTC	CASSHPGTSGRTYEQYF
TRBD2	TRBV4-2	NA	TRBJ2-1	TGTGCCAGCAGCCAAGAGACGGGGGGAAACTACAATGAGCAGTTCTTC	CASSQETGGNYNEQFF
NA	TRBV7-8	few	TRBJ2-7	TGTGCCAGCAGCCACAGCTCCTACGAGCAGTACTTC	CASSHSSYEQYF
NA	TRBV5-5	many	TRBJ2-3	TGTGCCAGCAGCCCCCGGGCCCACACAGATACGCAGTATTTT	CASSPRAHTDTQYF
NA	TRBV20-1	NA	TRBJ1-5	TGCAGTGCTCCTCGGGGCCCCATCGGGGGGAATCAGCCCCAGCATTTT	CSAPRGPIGGNQPQHF
NA	TRBV12-3/TRBV12-4	few	TRBJ2-3	TGTGCCAGCGCGAGGGAGGTGCGCACAGATACGCAGTATTTT	CASAREVRTDTQYF
TRBD2	TRBV6-5	NA	TRBJ2-1	TGTGCCAGCAGTTACTCGTCTAGCGGGGGGAGCTCCTACAATGAGCAGTTCTTC	CASSYSSSGGSSYNEQFF
TRBD1	TRBV6-5	NA	TRBJ2-2	TGTGCCAGCAGTTACGAGCAGGGGGCTATCACCGGGGAGCTGTTTTTT	CASSYEQGAITGELFF
NA	TRBV7-9	NA	TRBJ1-5	TGTGCCAGCAGTTCGGGACTTGGGCCCCAGCATTTT	CASSSGLGPQHF
NA	TRBV3-1	NA	TRBJ2-6	TGTGCCAGCAGCCAAGAACCTTCTTTGGTGGCTGGGGCCAACGTCCTGACTTTC	CASSQEPSLVAGANVLTF
TRBD1	TRBV12-3/TRBV12-4	many	TRBJ2-7	TGTGCCAGCACCCTACGGCACAGGGGGCCTGACGAGCAGTACTTC	CASTLRHRGPDEQYF
TRBD2	TRBV11-2	NA	TRBJ2-5	TGTGCCAGCAGCGTAACTAGCGGGGGGAAAGAGACCCAGTACTTC	CASSVTSGGKETQYF
NA	TRBV6-2/TRBV6-3	NA	TRBJ2-7	TGTGCCAGCAGGGGGACCCGAAGCCCTTACGAGCAGTACTTC	CASRGTRSPYEQYF
NA	TRBV5-1	NA	TRBJ2-6	TGCGCCAGCAGCTTAAGCGGAGCAGCTGGGGCCAACGTCCTGACTTTC	CASSLSGAAGANVLTF
TRBD2	TRBV20-1	few	TRBJ2-1	TGCAGTGCTAGAGTAGAGACTAGCAGATTAAATGAGCAGTTCTTC	CSARVETSRLNEQFF
NA	TRBV6-5	few	TRBJ2-7	TGTGCCAGCAGTTACTCGATCCAGCTGGGCGAGCAGTACTTC	CASSYSIQLGEQYF
TRBD1	TRBV12-3/TRBV12-4	NA	TRBJ2-7	TGTGCCAGCAGTCTAGGGGGGACAGGGCGGGGGTACGAGCAGTACTTC	CASSLGGTGRGYEQYF
NA	TRBV20-1	many	TRBJ1-2	TGCAGTGCCCCGGACAGCCTCTATGGCTACACCTTC	CSAPDSLYGYTF
TRBD2	TRBV7-4	NA	TRBJ2-1	TGTGCCAGCAGCTTAGCAGTACCGGGGGGATGCGATGAGCAGTTCTTC	CASSLAVPGGCDEQFF
NA	TRBV20-1	many	TRBJ1-3	TGCAGTGCCGACCCAGGGGATTTTGGAAACACCATATATTTT	CSADPGDFGNTIYF
NA	TRBV20-1	NA	TRBJ1-1	TGCAGTGCTGACTCACAGGAGAACACTGAAGCTTTCTTT	CSADSQENTEAFF
TRBD1	TRBV2	many	TRBJ2-2	TGTGCCAGCAGTATTCGGACAGGAAAAGCCGGGGAGCTGTTTTTT	CASSIRTGKAGELFF
NA	TRBV20-1	few	TRBJ1-1	TGCAGTGCCCTGGCAGATGAAGCTTTCTTT	CSALADEAFF
TRBD2	TRBV6-1	NA	TRBJ2-1	TGTGCCAGCCGAGGCGGGGGGACTACCAATGAGCAGTTCTTC	CASRGGGTTNEQFF
TRBD1	TRBV7-8	NA	TRBJ1-5	TGTGCCAGCAGCTCCCACGGACAGGTCGTTCTTAATCAGCCCCAGCATTTT	CASSSHGQVVLNQPQHF
NA	TRBV11-2	many	TRBJ2-5	TGTGCCAGCAGCTCCGCCGCTGAGGGAATTAAAGAGACCCAGTACTTC	CASSSAAEGIKETQYF
NA	TRBV9	NA	TRBJ1-1	TGTGCCAGCAGCGCGTCACCCAAGCTTCACACTGAAGCTTTCTTT	CASSASPKLHTEAFF
NA	TRBV7-9	NA	TRBJ2-5	TGTGCCAGCAGCTCCCACGGGAGCCCCCAGTACTTC	CASSSHGSPQYF
TRBD2	TRBV20-1	few	TRBJ2-1	TGCAGTGCTAGTCCCGGGGGGGCTTACAATGAGCAGTTCTTC	CSASPGGAYNEQFF
TRBD1	TRBV5-5	few	TRBJ1-2	TGTGCCAGCAGCTTGGTGTCTGACAGGGTAAACTATGGCTACACCTTC	CASSLVSDRVNYGYTF
TRBD1	TRBV12-3/TRBV12-4	NA	TRBJ2-6	TGTGCCAGCAGTTTAGAGTTGGGAACAGGGGAAAGTACTGGGGCCAACGTCCTGACTTTC	CASSLELGTGESTGANVLTF
TRBD2	TRBV6-1	few	TRBJ2-1	TGTGCCAGCAGCGAATTTGGGTTAGTAGCGGGGGGGCCGATCAATGAGCAGTTCTTC	CASSEFGLVAGGPINEQFF
TRBD2	TRBV10-2	few	TRBJ2-7	TGCGCCAGCAGTGACTGGACTAGCGGGGGGCCAGCCTACGAGCAGTACTTC	CASSDWTSGGPAYEQYF